The TCR beta chain under discussion was sequenced for a study of T cells in Graves' hyperthyroidism and ophthalmopathy. The study, taken as a whole, reports: Within blood appeared most thyroid clonotypes that had expanded above 0.001.

RNA transcripts provided the source from which TCR beta CDR3 regions were amplified. HTBI primers were used for first-round RT-PCR of the TCR CDR3. MiXCR was run by TCRdb on the multiplex PCR reads, yielding one entry per CDR3 protein. The repertoire consists of around 620,000 distinct CDR3 sequences, with 15% to 20% occurring once and the leading ten covering less than 4.5%. Patients showing uncontrolled infection, other autoimmune disease, pregnancy or lactation were ineligible. At least ten counts were recorded for this clonotype. Antigen unknown. The CDR3 is made up of 16 amino acids. From germline, CDR1 is SEHNR and CDR2 FQNEAQ (reference sequence). With 1 base removed from V and 1 base from J, the gap between germline ends came to 14 bases.

The sample comprised blood. V is TRBV7-9 and J is TRBJ2-7; D tentatively fits TRBD1 or TRBD2 (6 bases each). The TCR was taken from a woman in her twenties or thirties with Graves' hyperthyroidism. The CDR3 sequence is CASSLEAGHRSYEQYF. The DNA for the CDR3 is TGTGCCAGCAGCTTAGAGGCGGGACACCGATCCTACGAGCAGTACTTC.